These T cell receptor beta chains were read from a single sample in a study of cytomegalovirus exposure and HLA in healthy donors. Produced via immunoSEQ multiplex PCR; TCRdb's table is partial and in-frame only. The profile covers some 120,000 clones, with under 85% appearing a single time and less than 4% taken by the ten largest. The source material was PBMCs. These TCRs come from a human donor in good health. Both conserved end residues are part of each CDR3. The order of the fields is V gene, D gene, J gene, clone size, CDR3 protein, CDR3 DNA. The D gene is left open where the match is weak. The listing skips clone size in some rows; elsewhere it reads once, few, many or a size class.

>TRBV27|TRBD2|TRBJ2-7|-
CASSWGGRSSYEQYF
TGTGCCAGCAGTTGGGGCGGGAGGTCATCGTACGAGCAGTACTTC
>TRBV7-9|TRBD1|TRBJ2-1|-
CASSPQGAVDEQFF
TGTGCCAGCAGCCCACAGGGGGCAGTCGATGAGCAGTTCTTC
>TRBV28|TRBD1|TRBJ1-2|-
CASSSGTGGIGYGYTF
TGTGCCAGCAGTTCCGGGACAGGGGGTATAGGGTATGGCTACACCTTC
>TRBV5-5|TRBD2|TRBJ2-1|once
CASSLLGSGSSSYNEQFF
TGTGCCAGCAGCTTGCTCGGTAGCGGGAGTAGCTCCTACAATGAGCAGTTCTTC
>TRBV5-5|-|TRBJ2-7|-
CASSLHQGLISYEQYF
TGTGCCAGCAGCTTGCATCAGGGTTTGATATCCTACGAGCAGTACTTC
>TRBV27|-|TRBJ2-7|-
CASSPRQGRGAYEQYF
TGTGCCAGCAGTCCGCGACAGGGGAGGGGGGCCTACGAGCAGTACTTC
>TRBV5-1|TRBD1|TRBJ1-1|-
CASSLVGTGRNTEAFF
TGCGCCAGCAGCTTGGTTGGGACAGGGAGAAACACTGAAGCTTTCTTT
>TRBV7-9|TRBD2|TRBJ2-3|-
CASSLRSGGPDTQYF
TGTGCCAGCAGCTTAAGATCGGGGGGTCCAGATACGCAGTATTTT
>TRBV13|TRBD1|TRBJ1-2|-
CASSQWDRNYGYTF
TGTGCCAGCAGCCAATGGGACAGAAACTATGGCTACACCTTC
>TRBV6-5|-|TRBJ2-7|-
CASSYQNYEQYF
TGTGCCAGCAGTTACCAGAACTACGAGCAGTACTTC
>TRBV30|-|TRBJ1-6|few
CAWTGGPGSSPLHF
TGTGCCTGGACCGGAGGCCCGGGTTCTTCACCCCTCCACTTT
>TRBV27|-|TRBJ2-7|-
CASKLIGSYEQYF
TGTGCCAGCAAACTAATTGGTAGTTACGAGCAGTACTTC
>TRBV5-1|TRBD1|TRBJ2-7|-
CASSLGQGGYEQYF
TGCGCCAGCAGCCTGGGACAGGGCGGATACGAGCAGTACTTC
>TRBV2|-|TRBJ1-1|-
CASIIQTNTEAFF
TGTGCCAGCATTATACAAACGAACACTGAAGCTTTCTTT
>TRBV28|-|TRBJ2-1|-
CASSSRGSSYNEQFF
TGTGCCAGCAGTTCCAGGGGTAGCTCCTACAATGAGCAGTTCTTC
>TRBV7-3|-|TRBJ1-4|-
CASSLNRDEKLFF
TGTGCCAGCAGCTTAAACAGGGATGAAAAACTGTTTTTT
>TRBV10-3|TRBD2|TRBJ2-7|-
CAISEDTGTIDYEQYF
TGTGCCATCAGTGAGGATACCGGGACTATTGACTACGAGCAGTACTTC
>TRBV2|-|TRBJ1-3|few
CASSEVTGRRDTIYF
TGTGCCAGCAGTGAAGTGACGGGAAGGAGGGACACCATATATTTT
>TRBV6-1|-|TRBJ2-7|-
CASSESTYEQYF
TGTGCCAGCAGTGAATCTACCTACGAGCAGTACTTC
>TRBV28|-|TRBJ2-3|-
CASSFPTNLADTQYF
TGTGCCAGCAGTTTCCCAACAAATCTCGCAGATACGCAGTATTTT
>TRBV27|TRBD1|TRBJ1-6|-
CASSSGTVLFSPLHF
TGTGCCAGCAGTTCCGGGACAGTTTTATTTTCACCCCTCCACTTT
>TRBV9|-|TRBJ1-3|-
CASSVGLGVMTGNTIYF
TGTGCCAGCAGCGTAGGTCTCGGGGTGATGACTGGAAACACCATATATTTT
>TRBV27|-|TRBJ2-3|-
CASSLLLGTDTQYF
TGTGCCAGCAGCTTGTTACTCGGCACAGATACGCAGTATTTT
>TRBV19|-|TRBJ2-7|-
CASEDRNSYEQYF
TGTGCCAGTGAAGACAGGAACTCCTACGAGCAGTACTTC
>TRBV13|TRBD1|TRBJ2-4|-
CASSRTWTGRQENIQYF
TGTGCCAGCAGCAGAACCTGGACAGGGCGTCAAGAAAACATTCAGTACTTC
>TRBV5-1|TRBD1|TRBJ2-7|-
CASSQGLADRGAEQYF
TGCGCCAGCAGCCAGGGCCTCGCGGACAGGGGGGCCGAGCAGTACTTC
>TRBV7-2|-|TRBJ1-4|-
CASSLNRATNEKLFF
TGTGCCAGCAGCTTGAACAGAGCAACTAATGAAAAACTGTTTTTT
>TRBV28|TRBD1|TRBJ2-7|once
CASSLATGKVYEQYF
TGTGCCAGCAGTCTCGCGACAGGGAAGGTCTACGAGCAGTACTTC
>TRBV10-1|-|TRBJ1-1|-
CASSGGGTNTEAFF
TGCGCCAGCAGTGGGGGAGGTACGAACACTGAAGCTTTCTTT
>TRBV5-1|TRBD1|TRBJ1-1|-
CASSSRTGSPTEAFF
TGCGCCAGCAGCAGCCGGACAGGGTCGCCCACTGAAGCTTTCTTT
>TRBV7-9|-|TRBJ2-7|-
CASSSSTVVNEQYF
TGTGCCAGCAGCTCCTCGACAGTCGTGAACGAGCAGTACTTC
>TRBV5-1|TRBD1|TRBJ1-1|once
CASTKNRQGMANRAFF
TGCGCCAGCACCAAAAACCGACAGGGAATGGCTAATCGAGCTTTCTTT
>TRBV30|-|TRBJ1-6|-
CAWSAISPLHF
TGTGCCTGGAGTGCCATTTCACCCCTCCACTTT
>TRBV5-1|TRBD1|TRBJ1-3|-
CASSSTGGSGNTIYF
TGCGCCAGCAGCTCAACAGGGGGCTCCGGAAACACCATATATTTT
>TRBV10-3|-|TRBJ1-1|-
CAISGYSGTEAFF
TGTGCCATCAGTGGCTATTCCGGTACTGAAGCTTTCTTT
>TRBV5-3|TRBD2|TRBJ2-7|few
CARSLRREGPYEQYF
TGTGCCAGAAGCTTGAGACGGGAGGGCCCCTACGAGCAGTACTTC
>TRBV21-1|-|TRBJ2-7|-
CASSTRTSGFSYEQYF
TGTGCCAGCAGCACGAGGACTAGCGGGTTCTCCTACGAGCAGTACTTC
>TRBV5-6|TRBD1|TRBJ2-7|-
CALKPGTGGFYEQYF
TGTGCCCTCAAGCCCGGGACAGGGGGGTTCTACGAGCAGTACTTC
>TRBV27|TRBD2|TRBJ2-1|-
CASSLGAGGGNEQFF
TGTGCCAGCAGTTTAGGAGCGGGAGGGGGAAATGAGCAGTTCTTC
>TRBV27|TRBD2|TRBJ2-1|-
CASSSLAGDSYNEQFF
TGTGCCAGCAGTAGCCTAGCGGGGGACTCCTACAATGAGCAGTTCTTC
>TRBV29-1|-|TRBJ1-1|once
CSVRRGDTEAFF
TGCAGCGTCCGGCGGGGCGACACTGAAGCTTTCTTT
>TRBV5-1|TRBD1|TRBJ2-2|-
CASSLLDNRGGPGELFF
TGCGCCAGCAGCTTGTTGGACAACAGGGGCGGACCCGGGGAGCTGTTTTTT
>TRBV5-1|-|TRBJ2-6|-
CASRPQSSGANGLTF
TGCGCCAGCAGGCCTCAGAGCTCTGGGGCCAACGGCCTGACTTTC
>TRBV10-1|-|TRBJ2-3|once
CASSESRWTDTQYF
TGCGCCAGCAGTGAGTCGAGGTGGACAGATACGCAGTATTTT
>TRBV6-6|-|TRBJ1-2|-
CASSYSGTGGGYTF
TGTGCCAGCAGTTACTCAGGGACGGGGGGCGGCTACACCTTC
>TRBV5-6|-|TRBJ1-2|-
CASSLGRTAHGYTF
TGTGCCAGCAGCTTGGGTCGGACAGCACATGGCTACACCTTC
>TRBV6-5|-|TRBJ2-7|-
CASSTYRNSYEQYF
TGTGCCAGCAGTACCTACAGGAACTCCTACGAGCAGTACTTC
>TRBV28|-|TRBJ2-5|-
CASSLIRAGLETQYF
TGTGCCAGCAGTTTAATTAGGGCAGGGTTGGAGACCCAGTACTTC
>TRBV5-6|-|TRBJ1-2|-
CASSLNPGNDYGYTF
TGTGCCAGCAGCTTAAACCCGGGGAACGACTATGGCTACACCTTC
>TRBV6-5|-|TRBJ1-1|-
CASSYSRSVPEAFF
TGTGCCAGCAGTTACTCACGGTCGGTCCCTGAAGCTTTCTTT
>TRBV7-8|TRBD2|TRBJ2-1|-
CASSRTSGGGYNEQFF
TGTGCCAGCAGTAGGACTAGCGGAGGGGGGTACAATGAGCAGTTCTTC
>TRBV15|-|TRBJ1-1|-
CATSRDPVNTEAFF
TGTGCCACCAGCAGAGACCCAGTGAACACTGAAGCTTTCTTT
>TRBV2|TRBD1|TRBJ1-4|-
CASSVDSPGGGEKLFF
TGTGCCAGCAGTGTTGATTCACCAGGGGGCGGTGAAAAACTGTTTTTT
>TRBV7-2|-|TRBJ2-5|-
CASSFRPAWETQYF
TGTGCCAGCAGCTTCAGGCCCGCCTGGGAGACCCAGTACTTC
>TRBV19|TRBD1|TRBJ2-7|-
CASSLTRDRGNEQYF
TGTGCCAGTAGTTTAACCCGGGACAGGGGAAACGAGCAGTACTTC
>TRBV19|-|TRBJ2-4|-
CASSIAPRSGSSKNIQYF
TGTGCCAGTAGTATAGCTCCGAGGTCCGGGAGTTCCAAAAACATTCAGTACTTC
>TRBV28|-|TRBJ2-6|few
CASSLVARGVGGANVLTF
TGTGCCAGCAGTTTAGTGGCCAGGGGAGTTGGTGGGGCCAACGTCCTGACTTTC
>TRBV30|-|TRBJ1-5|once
CAWSEGINQPQHF
TGTGCCTGGAGCGAGGGAATCAATCAGCCCCAGCATTTT
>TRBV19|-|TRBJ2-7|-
CASSFDSSYEQYF
TGTGCCAGTAGTTTCGATAGCTCCTACGAGCAGTACTTC